This passage covers 31 T cell receptor beta chains from one sample sequenced in a study of blood T cell repertoires in COVID-19 (TCRdb year 2020). Library preparation employed the immunoSEQ multiplex PCR assay. TCRdb mirrors the immuneACCESS table, restricted to in-frame sequences. Some clones are absent from its copies; in checked studies, under half trace to an unresolved V gene, and the reason for the others is unknown. Across this sample there are around 72,000 clones, with 82% seen only once. Clones ranked in the top ten supply 1.5% to 2% of the sample. Sequences were obtained from peripheral blood. These receptors were taken from a woman aged 55-69 years with acute or convalescent COVID-19.

This chain connects TRBV6-1 to TRBJ1-2, with D unclear. The CDR3 is made up of 17 amino acids. Germline assignment: CDR1 MNHNS and CDR2 SASEGT. V lost 0 bases, J lost 2 bases, and 16 bases lay in between. The CDR3 nucleotides read TGTGCCAGCAGTGAAGCGTTGAGAAACCCCCTGAACTATGGCTACACCTTC. Translation gives CASSEALRNPLNYGYTF.

The chain employs TRBV28 and TRBJ2-3, with a tentative D call TRBD2 (6 bases). The CDR3 loop spans 14 amino acids. Germline V gene data show CDR1 as MDHEN and CDR2 as SYDVKM. The germline V and J ends were trimmed by 2 bases and 0 bases, with 6 bases remaining between them. The DNA of the CDR3 is TGTGCCAGCAGTTTAGGGACTAGCACAGATACGCAGTATTTT. Protein sequence: CASSLGTSTDTQYF.

This chain joins TRBV30 and TRBJ2-3, with TRBD2 matching 8 bases. Losses at the gene ends were 0 bases for V and 4 bases for J; bases not matched to a gene: 12. This CDR3 region has 17 residues. CDR1 is GTSNPN, CDR2 SVGIG, per germline (reference sequence). The CDR3 loop reads CAWSVSRWVAGPDTQYF. DNA for the CDR3: TGTGCCTGGAGTGTATCGCGGTGGGTAGCGGGACCAGATACGCAGTATTTT.

This chain joins TRBV19 and TRBJ2-1, with 10 bases lining up with TRBD2. Germline CDR1 is LNHDA and CDR2 is SQIVND (reference sequence). The CDR3 loop spans 16 amino acids. V shed 7 bases and J 4 bases; nucleotides not matched to a gene: 10. The CDR3 sequence: CASIRTSGQAYNEQFF. DNA for the CDR3: TGTGCCAGTATCCGGACTAGCGGACAGGCATACAATGAGCAGTTCTTC.

The chain couples TRBV7-9 to TRBJ2-1; 15 positions agree with TRBD2. The V segment lost 1 base and the J segment 9 bases; nucleotides outside the gene matches: 1. The CDR3 consists of 15 residues. Germline assignment: CDR1 SEHNR and CDR2 FQNEAQ (reference sequence). CDR3 coding DNA: TGTGCCAGCAGCTTAGGGACTAGCGGGAGGGGTGAGCAGTTCTTC. Amino acids: CASSLGTSGRGEQFF. The full variable domain, rest sourced from reference TRBV7-9 and TRBJ2-1, is DTGVSQNPRHKITKRGQNVTFRCDPISEHNRLYWYRQTLGQGPEFLTYFQNEAQLEKSRLLSDRFSAERPKGSFSTLEIQRTEQGDSAMYLCASSLGTSGRGEQFFGPGTRLTVL.

The chain is built from TRBV27 and TRBJ2-1; TRBD2 matches 10 bases. The CDR3 extends over 16 amino acids. Germline V gene data show CDR1 as MNHEY and CDR2 as SMNVEV (reference sequence). V was pared by 5 bases and J by 7 bases, with 11 bases of the junction left unmatched. In DNA, the CDR3 is TGTGCCAGCAGTCCCCAGCGGGGGGGCCGGGGGAATGAGCAGTTCTTC. The encoded protein is CASSPQRGGRGNEQFF.

V gene TRBV19 combines with J gene TRBJ1-2; the match to TRBD1 covers 8 bases. Germline V gives CDR1 LNHDA, CDR2 SQIVND (reference sequence). Losses at the gene ends were 6 bases for V and 0 bases for J; bases not matched to a gene: 12. CDR3 length equals 17 residues. In DNA form, the CDR3 reads TGTGCCAGTAGCCAAGACAGGGGAGGTAAAGCTAACTATGGCTACACCTTC. Amino acid sequence: CASSQDRGGKANYGYTF.

This clone was seen once. The CDR3: CASRDRQGGFTEAFF. The CDR3 DNA reads TGTGCCAGTAGGGACCGACAGGGTGGGTTCACTGAAGCTTTCTTT. The chain carries TRBV19 and TRBJ1-1, with TRBD1 matching 7 bases. There are 15 residues in the CDR3. Germline CDR1 is LNHDA and CDR2 is SQIVND (reference sequence). Unmatched junction bases numbered 11, after V lost 6 bases and J lost 4 bases.

Only one count was recorded for this clone. The chain combines TRBV9 with TRBJ1-1; D is unresolved. The CDR3 sequence is 14 residues long. CDR1 is SGDLS and CDR2 is YYNGEE in the germline V gene. Trimming removed 0 bases at V and 0 bases at J, with 6 bases between. Here the CDR3 DNA reads TGTGCCAGCAGCGTAGTCCCCGTGAACACTGAAGCTTTCTTT. This gives the protein CASSVVPVNTEAFF.

V gene TRBV19 combines with J gene TRBJ2-1; TRBD2 matches at 11 bases. V lost 6 bases to trimming and J lost 4 bases; unmatched junction nucleotides: 8. Per germline, CDR1 LNHDA and CDR2 SQIVND (reference sequence). The CDR3 is 16 amino acids. The CDR3 DNA follows: TGTGCCAGTAGGCCCGCCACTAGCGGGGGTTACAATGAGCAGTTCTTC. This translates into CASRPATSGGYNEQFF.

The genes are TRBV23-1 and TRBJ1-5, with D possibly being TRBD1 (5 bases). TRBV23-1 is designated an ORF whose function remains uncertain. The CDR3 covers 17 residues. V was pared by 6 bases and J by 0 bases, with 18 bases between. The CDR3 DNA is TGCGCCAGCAGGCAAGCGGAACAGGTTCCTAGCAATCAGCCCCAGCATTTT. Translating it yields CASRQAEQVPSNQPQHF.

V is TRBV29-1 and J is TRBJ1-1, with TRBD1 as a possible D gene (6 bases). CDR1 is SQVTM and CDR2 is ANQGSEA in the germline V gene. The length of the CDR3 is 13 residues. With 5 bases removed from V and 4 bases from J, the gap between germline ends came to 14 bases. DNA of the CDR3: TGCAGCGTTAGGGAGGGGGATCTCACTGAAGCTTTCTTT. Amino acids: CSVREGDLTEAFF.

The rearrangement joins TRBV27 to TRBJ1-1; the D gene is possibly TRBD1 (6 bases). V was clipped by 6 bases and J by 4 bases, with 18 bases between them. This CDR3 has 15 residues. CDR1 and CDR2 from the germline V gene are MNHEY and SMNVEV (reference sequence). The CDR3 spells CASRIQGRLSTEAFF. The DNA of the CDR3 is TGTGCCAGCAGGATACAGGGCCGCTTAAGCACTGAAGCTTTCTTT.

The chain carries TRBV7-9 and TRBJ1-1; D remains unclear. The CDR3 length is 12 residues. Germline CDR1 and CDR2: SEHNR and FQNEAQ (reference sequence). The V end was cut by 1 base, the J end by 6 bases, with 6 bases between. The CDR3 DNA follows: TGTGCCAGCAGCTTAGAGGCGGCTGAAGCTTTCTTT. Translation: CASSLEAAEAFF.

This chain links TRBV5-1 with TRBJ1-6; no clear D gene. Germline V gene sequence: CDR1 SGHRS, CDR2 YFSETQ. This CDR3 comprises 13 residues. The V end lost 7 bases, the J end lost 8 bases, and 13 bases lay between the germline ends. In DNA form, the CDR3 reads TGCGCCAGCGCTCTAAACGGGGATTCACCCCTCCACTTT. It yields the protein CASALNGDSPLHF.

The genes are TRBV28 and TRBJ1-6; possible D gene TRBD1, 5 bases. V lost 7 bases to trimming and J lost 6 bases, with 19 bases between them. The CDR3 contains 16 residues. Looked up from germline, CDR1 is MDHEN and CDR2 is SYDVKM. This chain's CDR3 is CASTFTGGSLNSPLHF. The CDR3 nucleotides read TGTGCCAGCACCTTCACGGGGGGGAGCCTTAATTCACCCCTCCACTTT.

The J gene is TRBJ1-1, the V gene TRBV7-9, with 8 bases fitting TRBD1. The CDR3 consists of 14 residues. Germline CDR1 reads SEHNR; CDR2 reads FQNEAQ (reference sequence). Germline trimming cut 6 bases from V and 5 bases from J; bases unmatched to any gene: 8. CDR3 region: CASSRSGGATEAFF. The CDR3 bases are TGTGCCAGCAGTCGCTCAGGGGGCGCAACTGAAGCTTTCTTT.

This clone appeared once. This chain uses TRBV7-2 with TRBJ2-5; the D is unclear. CDR3 length equals 13 residues. Germline V lookup: CDR1 SGHTA, CDR2 FQGNSA. The V end was cut by 4 bases, the J end by 5 bases, with 11 bases between. The CDR3 spells CASSWVDGETQYF. The CDR3 DNA follows: TGTGCCAGCAGCTGGGTAGACGGGGAGACCCAGTACTTC.

The rearrangement links TRBV6-5 to TRBJ1-1; D is unresolved. Germline lookup yields CDR1 MNHEY and CDR2 SVGAGI. This CDR3 has 16 residues. V was shortened by 7 bases and J by 3 bases, with 21 bases between the two germline ends. The CDR3 nucleotides read TGTGCCAGCAATTATCGTTTAGGAGGATCGGACACTGAAGCTTTCTTT. Protein sequence: CASNYRLGGSDTEAFF.

This chain links TRBV5-1 with TRBJ2-1; 12 nucleotides match TRBD2. Germline trimming cut 4 bases from V and 10 bases from J; bases unmatched to any gene: 6. Germline V gene sequence: CDR1 SGHRS, CDR2 YFSETQ. The CDR3 consists of 14 residues. CDR3 sequence reads: CASSETSGREEQFF. DNA for the CDR3: TGCGCCAGCAGCGAGACTAGCGGGAGAGAAGAGCAGTTCTTC.

This chain links TRBV7-2 with TRBJ2-7; a possible D gene is TRBD1 (6 bases). The V gene lost 4 bases and the J gene lost 0 bases, with 13 bases spanning the gap. CDR1 and CDR2 from the germline V gene are SGHTA and FQGNSA. The CDR3 runs 15 residues. The CDR3: CASSSRDKHSYEQYF. The DNA for the CDR3 is TGTGCCAGCAGCTCCAGGGACAAGCACTCCTACGAGCAGTACTTC.

The CDR3 DNA is TGCGCCAGCAGCTTGGCCGGGACAGGGAGGTACGAGCAGTACTTC. Its protein product is CASSLAGTGRYEQYF. The chain links TRBV5-1 to TRBJ2-7; TRBD1 agrees at 9 bases. With 0 bases clipped from V and 4 bases from J, the junction kept 5 bases outside the gene matches. This CDR3 comprises 15 residues. Germline CDR1 is SGHRS and CDR2 is YFSETQ.

This sequence joins TRBV15 and TRBJ2-7, with TRBD1 as a possible D gene (5 bases). The V gene lost 1 base and the J gene lost 3 bases, with 10 bases spanning the gap. Germline CDR1 is LNHNV and CDR2 is YYDKDF (reference sequence). The CDR3 loop spans 14 amino acids. CDR3 amino acids: CATSRARTRYEQYF. The CDR3 region has the DNA TGTGCCACCAGCAGAGCTAGGACACGCTACGAGCAGTACTTC.

This chain links TRBV18 with TRBJ2-1; the D gene is possibly TRBD2 (6 bases). The germline V and J ends were trimmed by 6 bases and 8 bases, with 20 bases remaining between them. The CDR3 is 15 amino acids. Germline CDR1 reads KGHSH; CDR2 reads LQKENI. In nucleotides, the CDR3 is TGTGCCAGCTCTAGCGGACTTGCCCGGGGCGATGAGCAGTTCTTC. Translated: CASSSGLARGDEQFF. The whole variable domain, remainder taken from reference TRBV18 and TRBJ2-1, is NAGVMQNPRHLVRRRGQEARLRCSPMKGHSHVYWYRQLPEEGLKFMVYLQKENIIDESGMPKERFSAEFPKEGPSILRIQQVVRGDSAAYFCASSSGLARGDEQFFGPGTRLTVL.

Only a few counts were recorded for this clone. The J gene is TRBJ2-1, the V gene TRBV5-1; 8 nucleotides agree with TRBD2. V shed 0 bases and J 6 bases; nucleotides not matched to a gene: 2. Per the germline V gene, CDR1 is SGHRS and CDR2 is YFSETQ. CDR3 length equals 14 residues. This chain's CDR3 is CASSLETSGNEQFF. The CDR3 nucleotides read TGCGCCAGCAGCTTGGAAACTAGCGGCAATGAGCAGTTCTTC.

This rearrangement joins TRBV5-4 to TRBJ2-6; D is uncertain. The germline V gene encodes CDR1 SGHNT and CDR2 YYREEE (reference sequence). The CDR3 totals 17 residues. V lost 4 bases and J 0 bases, leaving 14 bases between the germline ends. CDR3 nucleotide sequence: TGTGCCAGCAGCGCCGAGAGCTTGCCCTCTGGGGCCAACGTCCTGACTTTC. It yields the protein CASSAESLPSGANVLTF.

Here the CDR3 DNA reads TGTGCCAGCAGCCAAGTTCAGATGTATAATTCACCCCTCCACTTT. Protein sequence: CASSQVQMYNSPLHF. This sequence joins TRBV3-1 (or the pseudogene TRBV3-2) and TRBJ1-6; no clear D. V was trimmed by 1 base and J by 4 bases, leaving 8 bases between them. Germline V lookup: CDR1 LGHDT, CDR2 YNNKEL (reference sequence). CDR3 length: 15 amino acids.

This clone was picked up one time. V gene TRBV6-5 combines with J gene TRBJ1-2; TRBD1 matches 8 bases. CDR3 length equals 15 residues. Germline trimming cut 5 bases from V and 2 bases from J; bases unmatched to any gene: 7. Looked up from germline, CDR1 is MNHEY and CDR2 is SVGAGI. The CDR3 region has the DNA TGTGCCAGCAGTCCTATGACAGGGGCCAACTATGGCTACACCTTC. Translation: CASSPMTGANYGYTF.

The V and J genes are TRBV2 and TRBJ1-2; 10 bases are a match to TRBD1. CDR1 is SNHLY and CDR2 is FYNNEI in the germline V gene. The junction had 7 bases not matched to a gene; V was cut back by 5 bases and J by 4 bases. The CDR3 is 15 amino acids. The CDR3 sequence is CASSSDRGPSYGYTF. The CDR3 nucleotides are TGTGCCAGCAGTTCAGACAGGGGGCCAAGCTATGGCTACACCTTC.

J is TRBJ2-5 and V is TRBV24-1; weak D call: TRBD2 (5 bases). Germline CDR1 KGHDR, CDR2 SFDVKD. V lost 3 bases, J lost 5 bases, and 12 bases lay in between. The CDR3 has 14 residues. The CDR3 region is CATSDANPGETQYF. The CDR3, as DNA: TGTGCCACCAGTGATGCTAACCCGGGGGAGACCCAGTACTTC.

The rearrangement links TRBV30 to TRBJ2-3; D is uncertain. V was pared by 1 base and J by 5 bases, with 7 bases between. Per the germline V gene, CDR1 is GTSNPN and CDR2 is SVGIG (reference sequence). The CDR3 is made up of 12 amino acids. CDR3 residues: CAWSAQRDTQYF. The CDR3 DNA reads TGTGCCTGGAGTGCCCAGCGAGATACGCAGTATTTT.